A single sample is the source of the 16 T cell receptor beta chains below, sequenced in a study of blood T cells in healthy people across ages. Sample-barcoded 5' priming and a J-beta primer mix drove a second PCR of roughly 6 to 12 cycles. Each CDR3 protein is one row after TCRdb ran MiXCR on the 5' RACE reads. Of 650,000 to 950,000 distinct CDR3 sequences listed, around 45% are singletons. Source material: blood. The source of these receptors is a man between 60 and 75 years old in good health.

This clonotype was seen a few times. The chain links TRBV28 to TRBJ2-1, with D possibly TRBD1 on 5 matching bases. The CDR3 is 16 amino acids. Trimming cost V 6 bases and J 0 bases, with 15 bases left between them. The V gene's germline CDR1 is MDHEN and CDR2 SYDVKM. CDR3 sequence: CASSPVGAVSYNEQFF. Here the CDR3 DNA reads TGTGCCAGCAGCCCAGTAGGGGCCGTCTCCTACAATGAGCAGTTCTTC.

This clonotype was counted between two and nine times. The rearrangement uses TRBV12-3 or TRBV12-4 and TRBJ2-3; tentatively, D is TRBD2 (6 bases). V lost 3 bases and J 2 bases, leaving 12 bases between the germline ends. The CDR3 loop spans 15 amino acids. CDR3 loop: CASSLGRGITDTQYF. The DNA for the CDR3 is TGTGCCAGCAGTTTGGGTCGGGGGATCACAGATACGCAGTATTTT.

About this clonotype itself: Possible read error: a much larger clone is one base away. This chain joins TRBV5-1 and TRBJ2-5; 10 bases map to TRBD1. CDR3 length equals 14 residues. In germline, CDR1 is SGHRS, CDR2 YFSETQ. This CDR3 is CAGSQGQGLRTQYF. CDR3 nucleotide sequence: TGCGCCGGCAGCCAGGGACAGGGGTTAAGGACCCAGTACTTC.

This chain joins TRBV27 and TRBJ2-1; 12 nucleotides agree with TRBD2. The CDR3 sequence is 15 residues long. Losses at the gene ends were 2 bases for V and 11 bases for J; bases not matched to a gene: 7. Germline CDR1 MNHEY, CDR2 SMNVEV (reference sequence). CDR3 nucleotides: TGTGCCAGCAGTTTAATCGCTAGCGGGGGGGCTCAGCAGTTCTTC. Translated, it gives CASSLIASGGAQQFF.

The chain couples TRBV10-3 to TRBJ1-4; D remains ambiguous. The CDR3 consists of 14 residues. Germline V gene data show CDR1 as ENHRY and CDR2 as SYGVKD. Trimming took off 2 bases at V and 4 bases at J, with 8 bases between the two ends. The CDR3 spells CAISEAGFNEKLFF. The CDR3 coding sequence is TGTGCCATCAGTGAGGCAGGTTTTAATGAAAAACTGTTTTTT.

The chain recombines TRBV2 with TRBJ2-7, with D possibly matching TRBD2 (6 bases). Trimming removed 3 bases from V and 2 bases from J, with 14 bases in between. CDR1 and CDR2 from the germline V gene are SNHLY and FYNNEI. This CDR3 contains 15 residues. CDR3 bases: TGTGCCAGCAGTGAGCGGGGACGGACAACCTACGAGCAGTACTTC. Protein product: CASSERGRTTYEQYF. The full variable domain, rest sourced from reference TRBV2 and TRBJ2-7, is EPEVTQTPSHQVTQMGQEVILRCVPISNHLYFYWYRQILGQKVEFLVSFYNNEISEKSEIFDDQFSVERPDGSNFTLKIRSTKLEDSAMYFCASSERGRTTYEQYFGPGTRLTVT.

CDR3: CASSFGSLMNTGELFF. The CDR3 DNA is TGCGCCAGCAGCTTCGGGTCCCTGATGAACACCGGGGAGCTGTTTTTT. The chain joins TRBV5-1 to TRBJ2-2, with D unresolved. Germline CDR1 SGHRS, CDR2 YFSETQ. The CDR3 is 16 amino acids. V lost 2 bases, J lost 1 base, and 12 bases lay in between.

The chain combines TRBV10-3 with TRBJ1-4, with D hard to call. V was pared by 10 bases and J by 6 bases, with 18 bases between. Germline lookup yields CDR1 ENHRY and CDR2 SYGVKD. This CDR3 is 14 amino acids long. CDR3 loop: CATRGGRNDEKLFF. CDR3 in DNA: TGTGCCACCCGAGGAGGGAGGAATGATGAAAAACTGTTTTTT.

This clonotype occurred many times. This rearrangement joins TRBV7-2 to TRBJ1-6; D gene unclear. With 3 bases removed from V and 5 bases from J, the gap between germline ends came to 11 bases. Per germline, CDR1 SGHTA and CDR2 FQGNSA. The CDR3 sequence is 15 residues long. CDR3 protein: CASSFSGPNNSPLHF. The CDR3 bases are TGTGCCAGCAGCTTCTCGGGCCCCAATAATTCACCCCTCCACTTT.

V is TRBV11-2 and J is TRBJ2-7; D is unresolved. The J call is in doubt because the DNA end fits TRBJ2-5 better. Germline assignment: CDR1 SGHAT and CDR2 FQNNGV. This CDR3 region has 14 residues. The CDR3 region has the DNA TGTGCCAGCAGCTTAGCGTGGCAACAAGAGACCCAGTACTTC. The encoded protein is CASSLAWQQETQYF.

This clonotype was seen a handful of times. The rearrangement links TRBV29-1 to TRBJ1-1; 11 nucleotides align to TRBD1. The CDR3 covers 12 residues. After removal of 8 bases from V and 5 bases from J, the junction contained 4 bases not matched to a gene. Germline assignment: CDR1 SQVTM and CDR2 ANQGSEA. This chain's CDR3 is CSLGQGGTEAFF. CDR3 bases: TGCAGCCTGGGACAGGGGGGAACTGAAGCTTTCTTT.

The CDR3 coding sequence is TGTGCCAGCAGCCCCCAAATCGGCTATGGCTACACCTTC. Amino acid sequence: CASSPQIGYGYTF. V gene TRBV7-2 combines with J gene TRBJ1-2; D unresolved. The V end was cut by 5 bases, the J end by 4 bases, with 11 bases between. Germline-derived CDR1 and CDR2 are SGHTA and FQGNSA. The CDR3 extends over 13 amino acids. Together with reference TRBV7-2 and TRBJ1-2, the CDR3 gives the full variable domain: GAGVSQSPSNKVTEKGKDVELRCDPISGHTALYWYRQSLGQGLEFLIYFQGNSAPDKSGLPSDRFSAERTGGSVSTLTIQRTQQEDSAVYLCASSPQIGYGYTFGSGTRLTVV.

The chain combines TRBV12-3 or TRBV12-4 with TRBJ2-5, with a weak D call TRBD2 (6 bases). The CDR3 loop spans 17 amino acids. V was cut by 1 base and J by 0 bases, with 15 bases left in between. The CDR3 spells CASSLDLLAEYQETQYF. The CDR3 DNA sequence: TGTGCCAGCAGTTTAGATTTATTAGCGGAGTACCAAGAGACCCAGTACTTC.

The rearrangement links TRBV20-1 to TRBJ2-4; TRBD2 matches 11 bases. The J segment lost 13 bases and the V segment lost 0 bases, leaving 17 bases of the junction unmatched. This CDR3 contains 17 residues. The germline V gene encodes CDR1 DFQATT and CDR2 SNEGSKA (reference sequence). This CDR3 reads CSARDPRTSGSYNEQYF. The CDR3 coding sequence is TGCAGTGCTAGAGATCCACGAACTAGCGGGAGCTACAATGAGCAGTACTTC.

There are a few counts of this clonotype. The junction and the germline gene differ at one end; a read error may be behind it. This rearrangement joins TRBV7-2 to TRBJ1-5; D remains unclear. This CDR3 contains 17 residues. Germline V lookup: CDR1 SGHTA, CDR2 FQGNSA. The chain's CDR3 is CASSLASPGPSNQPQHF. The CDR3 region has the DNA TGTGCCAGCAGCCTAGCCTCCCCAGGTCCCTCCAACCAGCCCCAGCATTTT.

The gene calls are TRBV6-1 and TRBJ1-2; no clear D. The CDR3 is made up of 12 amino acids. CDR1 is MNHNS and CDR2 is SASEGT in the germline V gene. The V end was cut by 3 bases, the J end by 1 base, with 3 bases between. This CDR3 reads CASSDHNYGYTF. In nucleotides, the CDR3 is TGTGCCAGCAGTGATCATAACTATGGCTACACCTTC.